The 15 T cell receptor beta chains below come from one sample, sequenced in a study of blood T cell repertoires in COVID-19. Sequenced by immunoSEQ multiplex PCR; TCRdb stores in-frame clones only, minus some. The table shows 170,000 or so clones, with over 80% occurring only once. Material: peripheral blood. Receptors were obtained from a woman in her thirties or forties with COVID-19, enrolled during active disease.

This rearrangement joins TRBV5-1 to TRBJ2-1; 10 nucleotides match TRBD1. V shed 4 bases, J shed 5 bases, and the junction held 6 bases outside the gene matches. The CDR3 is made up of 15 amino acids. Germline values: CDR1 SGHRS, CDR2 YFSETQ. The CDR3 here is CASSGRTGGHNEQFF. The CDR3 nucleotides read TGCGCCAGCAGCGGCCGGACAGGGGGGCACAATGAGCAGTTCTTC.

The chain has TRBV7-9 and TRBJ2-7; D is perhaps TRBD1 (6 bases). The CDR3 covers 14 residues. V dropped 5 bases and J dropped 3 bases, with 14 bases sitting between them. Germline CDR1 and CDR2: SEHNR and FQNEAQ (reference sequence). The CDR3 protein is CASSLRTANYEQYF. The CDR3 DNA reads TGTGCCAGCAGCCTAAGGACAGCGAACTACGAGCAGTACTTC.

The J gene is TRBJ1-1, the V gene TRBV5-6; D is unresolved. Germline values: CDR1 SGHDT, CDR2 YYEEEE. This CDR3 contains 14 residues. V was trimmed by 0 bases and J by 4 bases, leaving 10 bases between them. CDR3 DNA: TGTGCCAGCAGCTTGGCCGGCGCAGGCACTGAAGCTTTCTTT. Translated: CASSLAGAGTEAFF.

This clone has more than one count but fewer than ten. This chain connects TRBV4-1 to TRBJ1-1; perhaps TRBD1 as D (6 bases). The germline V gene encodes CDR1 MGHRA and CDR2 YSYEKL. Trimming removed 3 bases at V and 6 bases at J, with 17 bases between. The CDR3 has 15 amino acids. CDR3: CASSHGGAAFAEAFF. The CDR3 coding sequence is TGCGCCAGCAGCCACGGGGGGGCGGCCTTCGCTGAAGCTTTCTTT.

A single count supports this clone. The CDR3: CSALMETQYF. The CDR3 nucleotides read TGCAGTGCCTTAATGGAGACCCAGTACTTC. The chain combines TRBV20-1 with TRBJ2-5; D remains unclear. In germline, CDR1 is DFQATT, CDR2 SNEGSKA (reference sequence). CDR3 length: 10 amino acids. The V end lost 6 bases, the J end lost 5 bases, and 7 bases lay between the germline ends.

DNA of the CDR3: TGTGCCAGCAGCCTCCGGGACAGGGGGCCCTACAATGAGCAGTTCTTC. It specifies CASSLRDRGPYNEQFF. The rearrangement uses TRBV16 and TRBJ2-1; 12 nucleotides agree with TRBD1. The J segment lost 2 bases and the V segment lost 4 bases, leaving 3 bases of the junction unmatched. Germline-derived CDR1 and CDR2 are KGHSY and FQNENV. The CDR3 runs 16 residues.

The rearrangement joins TRBV9 to TRBJ2-1; a possible D gene is TRBD2 (6 bases). CDR1 and CDR2 from the germline V gene are SGDLS and YYNGEE. The CDR3 length is 15 residues. Trimming pared 0 bases from V and 7 bases from J, leaving 14 bases between. CDR3 sequence reads: CASSVEGLSSNEQFF. DNA for the CDR3: TGTGCCAGCAGCGTAGAGGGACTGTCCTCTAATGAGCAGTTCTTC.

V and J are TRBV10-2 and TRBJ1-5; 7 positions agree with TRBD1. Trimming cost V 10 bases and J 3 bases; bases outside gene matches: 6. CDR1 is WSHSY and CDR2 is SAAADI in the germline V gene. There are 13 residues in the CDR3. Here the CDR3 DNA reads TGCGCCACCATGGACAGGCCCAATCAGCCCCAGCATTTT. Translating it yields CATMDRPNQPQHF.

The chain combines TRBV6-6 with TRBJ2-3; 10 nucleotides line up with TRBD2. There are 16 residues in the CDR3. Losses at the gene ends were 2 bases for V and 3 bases for J; bases not matched to a gene: 5. Germline V gene sequence: CDR1 MNHNY, CDR2 SVGAGI (reference sequence). The CDR3: CASSYGSSGGTDTQYF. CDR3 DNA sequence: TGTGCCAGCAGTTACGGGTCTAGCGGGGGTACAGATACGCAGTATTTT.

The chain joins TRBV5-1 to TRBJ2-1; 9 bases agree with TRBD2. V was pared by 0 bases and J by 11 bases, with 12 bases of the junction left unmatched. The CDR3 sequence is 16 residues long. From germline, CDR1 is SGHRS and CDR2 YFSETQ. The CDR3 region has the DNA TGCGCCAGCAGCTTGGAAGAGGTGCTAGCGGGATTACAGCAGTTCTTC. Its protein product is CASSLEEVLAGLQQFF.

V gene TRBV6-5 combines with J gene TRBJ2-7; the D gene is possibly TRBD1 (5 bases). The CDR3 loop spans 13 amino acids. Germline assignment: CDR1 MNHEY and CDR2 SVGAGI. The V end lost 7 bases, the J end lost 2 bases, and 12 bases lay between the germline ends. The CDR3 spells CASNVQETYEQYF. The CDR3, as DNA: TGTGCCAGCAACGTACAGGAAACCTACGAGCAGTACTTC.

This clone was counted only a few times. The chain uses TRBV5-1 and TRBJ2-7; TRBD2 aligns across 9 bases. CDR3 length equals 16 residues. The V gene's germline CDR1 is SGHRS and CDR2 YFSETQ. V was clipped by 2 bases and J by 5 bases; unmatched bases: 11. This chain's CDR3 is CASSFYLSGSGNEQYF. CDR3 nucleotides: TGCGCCAGCAGCTTCTACCTTAGCGGGAGCGGCAACGAGCAGTACTTC.

V gene TRBV27 combines with J gene TRBJ2-5; TRBD1 matches 9 bases. The CDR3 consists of 19 residues. Germline V gives CDR1 MNHEY, CDR2 SMNVEV (reference sequence). Trimming took 7 bases from V and 2 from J; bases not matched to a gene: 20. CDR3 coding DNA: TGTGCCAGCAATTCCGGACAGGGGATGTTTCGTAGAGGACAAGAGACCCAGTACTTC. Translation gives CASNSGQGMFRRGQETQYF.

The sample holds one count of this clone. The chain links TRBV19 to TRBJ2-3, with D possibly being TRBD2 (6 bases). The CDR3 is made up of 16 amino acids. Germline assignment: CDR1 LNHDA and CDR2 SQIVND (reference sequence). Deletions cut 3 bases from V and 1 base from J, with 14 bases between. CDR3 region: CASSMVPGVGTDTQYF. CDR3 in DNA: TGTGCCAGTAGTATGGTCCCGGGAGTTGGCACAGATACGCAGTATTTT. The variable domain in full, with the rest retrieved from reference TRBV19 and TRBJ2-3, is DGGITQSPKYLFRKEGQNVTLSCEQNLNHDAMYWYRQDPGQGLRLIYYSQIVNDFQKGDIAEGYSVSREKKESFPLTVTSAQKNPTAFYLCASSMVPGVGTDTQYFGPGTRLTVL.

The rearrangement links TRBV9 to TRBJ1-4, with 8 bases matching TRBD1. Per the germline V gene, CDR1 is SGDLS and CDR2 is YYNGEE. This CDR3 spans 14 amino acids. V trimming: 0 bases; J trimming: 5 bases; junction bases outside the gene matches: 0. CDR3 DNA: TGTGCCAGCAGCGTAGGGACAGGGAATGAAAAACTGTTTTTT. Protein sequence: CASSVGTGNEKLFF.